This note documents a single TCR beta chain sequence. Its antigen is as yet unknown. Tagging with unique molecular identifiers was a feature of the TCR beta cDNA libraries. A single record per CDR3 protein comes from TCRdb applying MiXCR to the PCR reads. The data contain 700,000 to 900,000 distinct CDR3 sequences, just over 45% of them singletons. The data are from a study of post-analysis software for immune sequencing data. Study at large: The cohort encompassed relapsing-remitting, secondary progressive and progressive-relapsing multiple sclerosis disease courses.

The germline V gene encodes CDR1 SGHTA and CDR2 FQGNSA. The CDR3 sequence is 14 residues long. Trimming shortened V by 3 bases and J by 8 bases, and 14 bases separated the two germline ends. The study, taken as a whole, reports: In patients, TRBV5-6, TRBV5-1 and TRBV20-1 belonged to roughly five TRBV segments found more frequently than in controls. People with multiple sclerosis had a significantly lower normalized Chao1 diversity than controls did.

The chain employs TRBV7-2 and TRBJ2-1, with D perhaps matching TRBD2 (6 bases). The TCR comes from a girl aged 5 to 17 with multiple sclerosis. The sequenced sample consisted of blood. CDR3 DNA: TGTGCCAGCAGCTTGTTCGGGAGTTTCCATGAGCAGTTCTTC. Its protein is CASSLFGSFHEQFF.